These T cell receptor beta chains were read from a single sample in a study of blood T cell repertoires in COVID-19. Profiled with immunoSEQ multiplex PCR; TCRdb holds only in-frame clones, not every one. The sample gives fewer than 500,000 clones, 75% to 90% of which show up once; roughly 1.1% is in the top ten. The sample was PBMCs or T cells enriched from blood (not recorded which). The receptors were sampled from a man aged 25-40 years who had recovered from COVID-19. CDR3s include the opening cysteine and the closing phenylalanine or tryptophan. The D gene is left open where the match is weak. The size field is filled for only some rows; it gives once, few, many or a size class.

j_call v_call d_call clone_size cdr3_nt cdr3_aa
TRBJ2-1 TRBV7-8 TRBD1 many TGTGCCAGCAGCCTCAGGCCGGACAGGTCGCTCCATGAGCAGTTCTTC CASSLRPDRSLHEQFF
TRBJ2-3 TRBV27 - few TGTGCCAGCAGTTATAAGGGGCCCTACACAGATACGCAGTATTTT CASSYKGPYTDTQYF
TRBJ1-6 TRBV6-5 TRBD1 once TGTGCCAGCAGTTTTTTGCAGGGGGCTTCACCCCTCCACTTT CASSFLQGASPLHF
TRBJ2-2 TRBV5-4 - once TGTGCCAGCAGCTTTGGACCTCCTCCGGGGAACGGGGAGCTGTTTTTT CASSFGPPPGNGELFF
TRBJ2-7 TRBV18 - - TGTGCCAGCTCACCACCTAACAGGGTTTACGAGCAGTACTTC CASSPPNRVYEQYF
TRBJ1-1 TRBV5-1 - - TGCGCCAGCAGTGGACACCTGAACACTGAAGCTTTCTTT CASSGHLNTEAFF
TRBJ2-1 TRBV19 TRBD2 - TGTGCCAGTAGTACACAAGCGGGAGTAGCGAATGAGCAGTTCTTC CASSTQAGVANEQFF
TRBJ1-2 TRBV28 - - TGTGCCAGCAGTTCTATAGCCTTGGTAAACTATGGCTACACCTTC CASSSIALVNYGYTF
TRBJ2-1 TRBV27 - few TGTGCCAGCAGTTCCCTCGCGGATATTTACAATGAGCAGTTCTTC CASSSLADIYNEQFF
TRBJ2-7 TRBV7-8 TRBD1 - TGTGCCAGCAGCTTAGAGGGGGCAGGACCCTACGAGCAGTACTTC CASSLEGAGPYEQYF
TRBJ1-5 TRBV28 - once TGTGCCAGCAGTTTAGTAACCGTACGGGGGGTAGGGCAGCCCCAGCATTTT CASSLVTVRGVGQPQHF
TRBJ2-5 TRBV7-2 - - TGTGCCAGCAGCCCAGTTTATGCGGGTCGGGGAGCCGAGACCCAGTACTTC CASSPVYAGRGAETQYF
TRBJ1-5 TRBV6-2/TRBV6-3 TRBD1 - TGTGCCAGCAGCAGCCCAGGACAGGGACATCATCAGCCCCAGCATTTT CASSSPGQGHHQPQHF
TRBJ2-7 TRBV18 - - TGTGCCAGCTCACCGAACCATTCCGGGACTCCCCGCGAGCAGTACTTC CASSPNHSGTPREQYF
TRBJ1-6 TRBV6-1 - - TGTGCCAGCAGTGAGGTCGAGGGGGGGTATAATTCACCCCTCCACTTT CASSEVEGGYNSPLHF
TRBJ1-6 TRBV2 TRBD1 - TGTGCCATCGGAGACCTTAGGACAGGGACTAATTCACCCCTCCACTTT CAIGDLRTGTNSPLHF
TRBJ1-4 TRBV7-2 TRBD1 - TGTGCCAGCAGCCGGGGGACAGGGCCTAATGAAAAACTGTTTTTT CASSRGTGPNEKLFF
TRBJ2-1 TRBV21-1 - - TGTGCCAGGGGACAGGAATACAATGAGCAGTTCTTC CARGQEYNEQFF
TRBJ1-2 TRBV7-9 - - TGTGCCAGCAGCTCCCAGGGCAGGGATGGCTACACCTTC CASSSQGRDGYTF
TRBJ2-5 TRBV20-1 TRBD2 - TGCAGTGCTAGTTTGGCTAGCGGGAAAAAAGAGACCCAGTACTTC CSASLASGKKETQYF
TRBJ1-1 TRBV18 - - TGTGCCAGCTCACCAGGGGGGACGGGTAAGAACACTGAAGCTTTCTTT CASSPGGTGKNTEAFF
TRBJ2-6 TRBV27 - - TGTGCCAGCAGTTTAATTTGGGGGGCTGGGGCCAACGTCCTGACTTTC CASSLIWGAGANVLTF
TRBJ2-2 TRBV9 - - TGTGCCAGCAGCGCCGGGACAACGAACACCGGGGAGCTGTTTTTT CASSAGTTNTGELFF
TRBJ2-1 TRBV28 - - TGTGCCAGCAGCCGATTTTTGGTGGGAGTCTACAATGAGCAGTTCTTC CASSRFLVGVYNEQFF
TRBJ2-3 TRBV11-2 TRBD1 - TGTGCCAGCAGCTTCCTCCGACAGGGGGCCGGCACAGATACGCAGTATTTT CASSFLRQGAGTDTQYF
TRBJ2-1 TRBV6-5 - - TGTGCCAGCGGGCGTGGAGGGGCGCCAGACAATGAGCAGTTCTTC CASGRGGAPDNEQFF